The present TCR beta chain was sequenced within a study of response to subunit inactivated influenza vaccine. TCRdb passed the RT-PCR reads through MiXCR, listing each CDR3 protein once. Among some 500,000 distinct CDR3 sequences listed, over 10% were seen once. The CDR3 loop spans 15 amino acids. Trimming removed 6 bases from V and 3 bases from J; junction bases left unmatched: 8. Germline V gene data show CDR1 as MNHEY and CDR2 as SMNVEV (reference sequence). Regarding this clonotype: As yet, its antigen is unknown.

The study, taken as a whole, reports: It was the authors' suggestion that each seasonal influenza vaccination recruits few new T cells.

The source was PBMCs from blood, collected about 6 weeks after vaccination. This chain links TRBV27 with TRBJ2-1; 7 bases align to TRBD2. This clonotype was obtained from a man aged 50 to 59 who received an inactivated influenza vaccine. CDR3 nucleotides: TGTGCCAGCAGCTCCGGGACTACCCACTACAATGAGCAGTTCTTC. Amino acid sequence: CASSSGTTHYNEQFF.